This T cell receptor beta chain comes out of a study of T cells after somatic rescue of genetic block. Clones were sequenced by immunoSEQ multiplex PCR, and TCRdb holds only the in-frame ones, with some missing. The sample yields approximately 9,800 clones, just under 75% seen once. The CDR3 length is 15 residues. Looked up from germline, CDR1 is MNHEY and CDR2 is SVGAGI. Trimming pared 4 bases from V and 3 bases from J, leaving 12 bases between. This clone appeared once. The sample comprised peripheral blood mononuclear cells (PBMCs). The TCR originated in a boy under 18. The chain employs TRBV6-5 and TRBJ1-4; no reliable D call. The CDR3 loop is CASSSPRQANEKLFF. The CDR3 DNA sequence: TGTGCCAGCAGTTCTCCACGGCAGGCTAATGAAAAACTGTTTTTT.